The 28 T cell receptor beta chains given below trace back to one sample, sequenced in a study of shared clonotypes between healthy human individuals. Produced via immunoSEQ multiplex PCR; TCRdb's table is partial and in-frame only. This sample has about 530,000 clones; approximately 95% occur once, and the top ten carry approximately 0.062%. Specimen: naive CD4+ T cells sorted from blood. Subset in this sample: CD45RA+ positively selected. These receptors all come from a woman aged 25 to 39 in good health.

CDR3 nucleotide sequence: TGTGCCAGCGGCTCAACAGGTAACGAGCAGTACTTC. This translates into CASGSTGNEQYF. The genes are TRBV6-5 and TRBJ2-7, with D possibly matching TRBD1 (5 bases). V was pared by 8 bases and J by 5 bases, with 13 bases between. This CDR3 is 12 amino acids long. Germline V gene sequence: CDR1 MNHEY, CDR2 SVGAGI.

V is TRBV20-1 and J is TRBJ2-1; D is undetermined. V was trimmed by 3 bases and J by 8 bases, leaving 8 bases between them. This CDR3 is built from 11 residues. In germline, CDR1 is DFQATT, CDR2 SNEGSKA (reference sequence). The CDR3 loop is CSASTSYEQFF. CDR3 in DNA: TGCAGTGCTAGCACCTCCTATGAGCAGTTCTTC.

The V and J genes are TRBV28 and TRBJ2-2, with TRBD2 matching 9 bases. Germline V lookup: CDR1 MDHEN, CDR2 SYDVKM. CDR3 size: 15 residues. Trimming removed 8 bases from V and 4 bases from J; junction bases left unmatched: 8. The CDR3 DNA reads TGTGCCAGCTTGCCGCGCGGGAGGGCCACCGGGGAGCTGTTTTTT. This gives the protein CASLPRGRATGELFF. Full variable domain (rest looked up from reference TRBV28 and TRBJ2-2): DVKVTQSSRYLVKRTGEKVFLECVQDMDHENMFWYRQDPGLGLRLIYFSYDVKMKEKGDIPEGYSVSREKKERFSLILESASTNQTSMYLCASLPRGRATGELFFGEGSRLTVL.

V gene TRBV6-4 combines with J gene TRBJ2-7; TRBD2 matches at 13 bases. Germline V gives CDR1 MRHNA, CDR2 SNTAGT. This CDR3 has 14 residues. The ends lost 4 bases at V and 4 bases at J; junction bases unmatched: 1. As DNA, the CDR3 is TGTGCCAGCAGTGCGACTAGCGGGAGGTACGAGCAGTACTTC. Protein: CASSATSGRYEQYF.

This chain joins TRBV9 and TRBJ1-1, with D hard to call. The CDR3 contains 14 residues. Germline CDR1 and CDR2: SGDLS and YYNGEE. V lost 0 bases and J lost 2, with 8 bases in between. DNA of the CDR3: TGTGCCAGCAGCGTAGCTGCAGTAAACACTGAAGCTTTCTTT. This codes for CASSVAAVNTEAFF.

In DNA form, the CDR3 reads TGTGCCAGTAGTATCAAGAGGGACAATCAGCCCCAGCATTTT. Translation: CASSIKRDNQPQHF. The V call is TRBV19, the J call TRBJ1-5; no clear D. The germline V gene encodes CDR1 LNHDA and CDR2 SQIVND (reference sequence). Deletions cut 3 bases from V and 3 bases from J, with 9 bases between. CDR3 size: 14 residues.

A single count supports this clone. The CDR3 here is CASSPGQFTDTQYF. CDR3 coding DNA: TGTGCCAGCAGTCCAGGACAGTTCACAGATACGCAGTATTTT. The chain is built from TRBV28 and TRBJ2-3; tentatively, D is TRBD1 (6 bases). V lost 5 bases and J lost 2, with 11 bases in between. Looked up from germline, CDR1 is MDHEN and CDR2 is SYDVKM. This CDR3 is built from 14 residues.

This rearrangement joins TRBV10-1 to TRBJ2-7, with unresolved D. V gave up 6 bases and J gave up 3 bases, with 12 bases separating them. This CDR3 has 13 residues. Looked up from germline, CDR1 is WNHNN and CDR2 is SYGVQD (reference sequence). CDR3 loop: CASSKASDYEQYF. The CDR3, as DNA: TGCGCCAGCAGCAAGGCGTCCGACTACGAGCAGTACTTC.

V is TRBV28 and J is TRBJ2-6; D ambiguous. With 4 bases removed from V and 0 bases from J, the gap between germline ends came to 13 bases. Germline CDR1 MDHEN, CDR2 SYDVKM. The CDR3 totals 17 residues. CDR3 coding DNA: TGTGCCAGCAGTTCCCACGAACTGCTCTCTGGGGCCAACGTCCTGACTTTC. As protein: CASSSHELLSGANVLTF.

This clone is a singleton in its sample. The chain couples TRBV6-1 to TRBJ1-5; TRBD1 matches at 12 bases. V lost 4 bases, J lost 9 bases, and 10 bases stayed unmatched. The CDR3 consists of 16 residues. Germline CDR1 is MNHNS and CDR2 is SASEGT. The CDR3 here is CASSAYRDRGRWPQHF. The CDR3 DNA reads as TGTGCCAGCAGTGCATACCGGGACAGGGGGCGATGGCCCCAGCATTTT.

The CDR3 DNA reads as TGCAGCGTTGAAGATCGGCTTGGCTATGGCTACACCTTC. Amino acids: CSVEDRLGYGYTF. The chain recombines TRBV29-1 with TRBJ1-2, with D uncertain. In germline, CDR1 is SQVTM, CDR2 ANQGSEA. The ends were cut back, 0 bases at V and 4 bases at J, with 9 bases in the middle. The CDR3 has 13 residues.

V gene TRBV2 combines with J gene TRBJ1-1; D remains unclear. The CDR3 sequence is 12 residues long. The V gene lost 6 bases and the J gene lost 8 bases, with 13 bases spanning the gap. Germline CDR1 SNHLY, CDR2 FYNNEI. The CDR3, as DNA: TGTGCCAGCAGCGTTGGGGTGCCCGAAGCTTTCTTT. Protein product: CASSVGVPEAFF.

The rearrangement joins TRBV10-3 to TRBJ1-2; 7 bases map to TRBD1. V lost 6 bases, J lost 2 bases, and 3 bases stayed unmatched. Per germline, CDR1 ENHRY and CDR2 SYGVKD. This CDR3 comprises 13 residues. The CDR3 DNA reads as TGTGCCATCAGCTTGGGACAGAACTATGGCTACACCTTC. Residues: CAISLGQNYGYTF.

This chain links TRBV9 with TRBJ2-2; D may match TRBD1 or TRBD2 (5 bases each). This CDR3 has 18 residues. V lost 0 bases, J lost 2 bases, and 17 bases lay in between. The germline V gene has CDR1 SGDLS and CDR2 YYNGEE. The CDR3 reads CASSVVSISGGNTGELFF. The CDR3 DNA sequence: TGTGCCAGCAGCGTAGTATCTATCTCTGGGGGTAACACCGGGGAGCTGTTTTTT.

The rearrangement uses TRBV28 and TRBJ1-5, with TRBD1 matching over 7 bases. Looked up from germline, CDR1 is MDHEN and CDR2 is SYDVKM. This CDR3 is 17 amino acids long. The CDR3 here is CASALLWTGYSNQPQHF. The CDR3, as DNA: TGTGCTAGCGCCCTTTTGTGGACAGGATATAGCAATCAGCCCCAGCATTTT.

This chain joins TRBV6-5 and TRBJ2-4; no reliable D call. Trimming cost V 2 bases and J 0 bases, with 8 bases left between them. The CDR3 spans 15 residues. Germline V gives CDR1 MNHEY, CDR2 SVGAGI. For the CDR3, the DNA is TGTGCCAGCAGTTACAACGGCCTAGCCAAAAACATTCAGTACTTC. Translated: CASSYNGLAKNIQYF.

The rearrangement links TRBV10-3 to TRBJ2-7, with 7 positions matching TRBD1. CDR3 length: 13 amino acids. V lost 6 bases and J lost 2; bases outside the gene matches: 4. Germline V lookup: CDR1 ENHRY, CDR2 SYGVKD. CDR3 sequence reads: CAISDRVAYEQYF. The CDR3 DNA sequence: TGTGCCATCAGCGACAGGGTGGCCTACGAGCAGTACTTC.

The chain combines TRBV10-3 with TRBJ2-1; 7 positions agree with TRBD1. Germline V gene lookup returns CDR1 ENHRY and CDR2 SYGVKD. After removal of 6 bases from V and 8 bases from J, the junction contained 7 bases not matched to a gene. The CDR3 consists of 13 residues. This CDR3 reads CAIRGDRVDEQFF. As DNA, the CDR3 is TGTGCCATCAGGGGAGACAGGGTCGATGAGCAGTTCTTC.

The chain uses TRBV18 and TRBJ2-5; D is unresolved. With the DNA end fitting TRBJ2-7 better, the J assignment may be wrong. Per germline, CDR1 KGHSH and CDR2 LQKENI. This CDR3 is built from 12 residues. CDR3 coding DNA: TGTGCCAGCTCACCTTTCCCCCCCGAGCAGTACTTC. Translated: CASSPFPPEQYF.

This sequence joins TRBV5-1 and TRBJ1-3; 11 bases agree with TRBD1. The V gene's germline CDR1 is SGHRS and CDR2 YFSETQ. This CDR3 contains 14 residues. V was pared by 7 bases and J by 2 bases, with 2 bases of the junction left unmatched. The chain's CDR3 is CASRDRGTGNTIYF. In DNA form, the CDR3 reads TGCGCCAGCCGGGACAGGGGGACTGGAAACACCATATATTTT.

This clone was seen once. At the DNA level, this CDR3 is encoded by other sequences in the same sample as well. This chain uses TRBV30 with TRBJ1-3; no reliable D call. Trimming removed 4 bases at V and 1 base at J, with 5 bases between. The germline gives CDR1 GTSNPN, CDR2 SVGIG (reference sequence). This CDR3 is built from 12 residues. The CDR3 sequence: CAWTESGNTIYF. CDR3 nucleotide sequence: TGTGCCTGGACAGAGTCTGGAAACACCATATATTTT.

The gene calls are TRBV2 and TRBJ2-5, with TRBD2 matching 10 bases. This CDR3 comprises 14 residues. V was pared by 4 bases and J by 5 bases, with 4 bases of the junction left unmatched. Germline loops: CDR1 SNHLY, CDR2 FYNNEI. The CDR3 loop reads CASSGAGGRETQYF. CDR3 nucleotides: TGTGCCAGCAGTGGAGCGGGAGGGCGGGAGACCCAGTACTTC. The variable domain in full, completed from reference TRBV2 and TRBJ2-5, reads EPEVTQTPSHQVTQMGQEVILRCVPISNHLYFYWYRQILGQKVEFLVSFYNNEISEKSEIFDDQFSVERPDGSNFTLKIRSTKLEDSAMYFCASSGAGGRETQYFGPGTRLLVL.

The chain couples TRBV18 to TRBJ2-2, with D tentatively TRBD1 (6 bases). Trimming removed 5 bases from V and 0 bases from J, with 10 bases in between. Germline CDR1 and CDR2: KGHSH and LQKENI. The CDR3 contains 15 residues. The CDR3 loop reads CASSADRSNTGELFF. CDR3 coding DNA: TGTGCCAGCTCAGCTGACAGGTCGAACACCGGGGAGCTGTTTTTT.

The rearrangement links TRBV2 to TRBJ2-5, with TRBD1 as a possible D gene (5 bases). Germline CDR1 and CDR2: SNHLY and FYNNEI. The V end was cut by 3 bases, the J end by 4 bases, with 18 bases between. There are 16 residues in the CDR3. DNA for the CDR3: TGTGCCAGCAGTGATTTTTCTGCAGGGCTGGGAGAGACCCAGTACTTC. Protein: CASSDFSAGLGETQYF.

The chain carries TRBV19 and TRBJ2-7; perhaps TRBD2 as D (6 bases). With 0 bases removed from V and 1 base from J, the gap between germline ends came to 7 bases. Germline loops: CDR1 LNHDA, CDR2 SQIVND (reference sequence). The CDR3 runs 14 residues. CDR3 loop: CASSIEAGSYEQYF. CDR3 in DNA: TGTGCCAGTAGTATAGAGGCGGGGTCCTACGAGCAGTACTTC.

The CDR3 sequence: CASSLVRHPNTEAFF. The CDR3 DNA reads as TGTGCCAGCAGCTTAGTTAGACACCCGAACACTGAAGCTTTCTTT. The chain links TRBV7-9 to TRBJ1-1, with D hard to call. This CDR3 is 15 amino acids long. Germline lookup yields CDR1 SEHNR and CDR2 FQNEAQ (reference sequence). The V end was cut by 1 base, the J end by 1 base, with 10 bases between.

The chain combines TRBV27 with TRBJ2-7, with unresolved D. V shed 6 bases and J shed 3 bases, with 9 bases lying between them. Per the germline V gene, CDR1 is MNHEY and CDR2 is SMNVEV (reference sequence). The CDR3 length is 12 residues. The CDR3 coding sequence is TGTGCCAGCAGACCCAACAGCTACGAGCAGTACTTC. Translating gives CASRPNSYEQYF.

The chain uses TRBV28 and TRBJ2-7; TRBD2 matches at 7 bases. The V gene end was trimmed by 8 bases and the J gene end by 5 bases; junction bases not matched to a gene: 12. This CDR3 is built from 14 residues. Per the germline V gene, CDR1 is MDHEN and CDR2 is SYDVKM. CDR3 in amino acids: CASQSPQGGDEQYF. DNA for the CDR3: TGTGCCAGCCAGTCACCTCAGGGAGGGGACGAGCAGTACTTC.